The rows below give T cell receptor beta chains drawn from one sample of a study of spatial heterogeneity in lung cancer. TCRdb redid the calling of the 5' RACE reads with MiXCR, one entry per CDR3 protein. The table shows roughly 110,000 distinct CDR3 sequences, with about 10% occurring only once. The source material was PBMCs, sampled at follow-up. The receptors were gathered from a female donor with early-stage non-small cell lung cancer. Each CDR3 is given with its conserved first and last residue. The D gene is left open where the match is weak. Rows may omit the clone size; those that give it use once, few, many or a size class.

len	j_gene	v_gene	d_gene	abundance	CDR3aa	CDR3nt
16	TRBJ1-4	TRBV6-6	.	.	CASSSKYEGNREKLFF	TGTGCCAGCAGTTCCAAATACGAGGGAAATCGGGAAAAACTGTTTTTT
15	TRBJ1-2	TRBV11-3	.	few	CASSLSSRGADGYTF	TGTGCCAGCAGCTTATCCTCCCGGGGAGCGGATGGCTACACCTTC
14	TRBJ2-7	TRBV10-3	.	many	CAISESLEKYEQYF	TGTGCCATCAGTGAGTCTTTAGAAAAGTACGAGCAGTACTTC
14	TRBJ1-3	TRBV5-5	.	many	CASSLVGSSPGVLF	TGTGCCAGCAGCTTGGTAGGGAGCTCACCCGGCGTCCTATTT
11	TRBJ2-2	TRBV6-5	.	once	CASTNRGELFF	TGTGCCAGCACCAATCGGGGGGAGCTGTTTTTT
20	TRBJ2-3	TRBV28	TRBD2	.	CASSLSAFTGTSGHTDTQYF	TGTGCCAGCAGTTTATCCGCCTTTACCGGGACTAGCGGACACACAGATACGCAGTATTTT
14	TRBJ1-6	TRBV2	.	.	CASSVTVYNSPLHF	TGTGCCAGCAGTGTGACAGTTTATAATTCACCCCTCCACTTT
14	TRBJ2-1	TRBV18	.	.	CASSPQKEGNEQFF	TGTGCCAGCTCACCCCAGAAGGAGGGCAATGAGCAGTTCTTC
15	TRBJ2-3	TRBV18	TRBD2	few	CASSPLAGATDTQYF	TGTGCCAGCTCACCACTAGCGGGAGCAACAGATACGCAGTATTTT
15	TRBJ2-6	TRBV29-1	.	many	CSVDIGPHGANVLTF	TGCAGCGTTGATATAGGGCCGCATGGGGCCAACGTCCTGACTTTC
12	TRBJ2-7	TRBV12-3/TRBV12-4	.	many	CASRDRRGEQYF	TGTGCCAGCAGAGACAGGCGGGGCGAGCAGTACTTC
13	TRBJ1-2	TRBV19	.	few	CASMSSTNYGYTF	TGTGCCAGTATGTCGTCAACTAACTATGGCTACACCTTC
14	TRBJ2-1	TRBV18	TRBD2	few	CASSPPAGAYEQFF	TGTGCCAGCTCACCTCCAGCGGGAGCGTATGAGCAGTTCTTC
13	TRBJ1-1	TRBV11-3	.	.	CATKGKGSTEAFF	TGTGCTACCAAAGGCAAGGGGAGCACTGAAGCTTTCTTT
13	TRBJ2-1	TRBV30	.	.	CAWSVFRYNEQFF	TGTGCCTGGAGTGTATTCAGGTACAATGAGCAGTTCTTC
14	TRBJ2-1	TRBV29-1	TRBD2	.	CSVEDPRLRTSQFF	TGCAGCGTTGAAGATCCTAGACTGAGGACTAGTCAGTTCTTC
14	TRBJ2-3	TRBV28	.	many	CASSLYQITDTQYF	TGTGCCAGCAGTTTGTATCAAATCACAGATACGCAGTATTTT
16	TRBJ2-1	TRBV7-6	TRBD1	many	CASSPETGGLSNEQFF	TGTGCCAGCAGCCCGGAGACAGGGGGCTTGTCCAATGAGCAGTTCTTC
16	TRBJ2-3	TRBV11-2	TRBD1	.	CASSLVPGGLTDTQYF	TGTGCCAGCAGCTTAGTGCCAGGGGGCTTGACAGATACGCAGTATTTT
16	TRBJ2-7	TRBV28	TRBD1	once	CVSSAPGQGILSEQYF	TGTGTCAGCAGTGCCCCCGGACAGGGGATTTTGAGCGAGCAGTACTTC
14	TRBJ2-3	TRBV24-1	.	many	CATQGGRDGDTQYF	TGTGCCACCCAAGGTGGGCGGGATGGAGATACGCAGTATTTT
13	TRBJ2-7	TRBV19	.	.	CASSIGSSYEQYF	TGTGCCAGTAGTATTGGGAGCTCCTACGAGCAGTACTTC
13	TRBJ1-1	TRBV29-1	.	.	CSADPGHNTEAFF	TGCAGCGCAGATCCAGGGCACAACACTGAAGCTTTCTTT
16	TRBJ2-3	TRBV19	TRBD2	.	CASSTGLAGGTDTQYF	TGTGCCAGTAGTACTGGACTAGCGGGAGGTACAGATACGCAGTATTTT
12	TRBJ2-3	TRBV6-5	.	few	CASSQNTDTQYF	TGTGCCAGCAGTCAGAACACAGATACGCAGTATTTT
14	TRBJ1-2	TRBV27	.	many	CASSPLAGVAGYTF	TGTGCCAGCAGTCCCCTGGCAGGGGTGGCTGGCTACACCTTC
15	TRBJ2-2	TRBV27	TRBD2	.	CASSLEGRGTGELFF	TGTGCCAGCAGTTTGGAAGGGCGGGGGACCGGGGAGCTGTTTTTT
14	TRBJ1-2	TRBV10-3	.	.	CAISGREDSYGYTF	TGTGCCATCAGTGGGAGGGAGGACAGCTATGGCTACACCTTC
15	TRBJ2-1	TRBV11-3	TRBD2	.	CASSRTSGSHNEQFF	TGTGCCAGCAGCCGCACTAGCGGGAGCCACAATGAGCAGTTCTTC
13	TRBJ2-3	TRBV29-1	.	.	CSVFGSTTDTQYF	TGCAGCGTTTTTGGGAGTACCACAGATACGCAGTATTTT
16	TRBJ2-5	TRBV7-2	.	few	CASSSPRPFPKETQYF	TGTGCCAGCAGCTCCCCCCGCCCATTTCCGAAAGAGACCCAGTACTTC
13	TRBJ2-5	TRBV7-2	TRBD2	many	CASSAGLAGTQYF	TGTGCCAGCAGCGCCGGACTAGCGGGGACCCAGTACTTC
16	TRBJ2-4	TRBV6-5	.	many	CASSYSRLLAKNIQYF	TGTGCCAGCAGTTACTCCCGACTACTAGCCAAAAACATTCAGTACTTC
17	TRBJ1-5	TRBV18	.	few	CASSPREGAYSNQPQHF	TGTGCCAGCTCACCACGGGAAGGGGCCTATAGCAATCAGCCCCAGCATTTT
14	TRBJ2-5	TRBV12-3/TRBV12-4	.	.	CASSFYQYQETQYF	TGTGCCAGCAGTTTCTACCAGTACCAAGAGACCCAGTACTTC
15	TRBJ1-5	TRBV3-1	.	few	CASSQDRASNQPQHF	TGTGCCAGCAGCCAAGACAGGGCGAGCAATCAGCCCCAGCATTTT
11	TRBJ2-1	TRBV29-1	.	many	CSVDPGTEQFF	TGCAGCGTTGATCCCGGGACAGAGCAGTTCTTC
14	TRBJ1-2	TRBV6-1	TRBD1	.	CASSAEGAGSGYTF	TGTGCCAGCAGTGCAGAGGGGGCGGGGTCTGGCTACACCTTC
15	TRBJ1-1	TRBV5-4	TRBD1	.	CASSPRGSDNTEAFF	TGTGCCAGCAGCCCCAGGGGGAGTGACAACACTGAAGCTTTCTTT
13	TRBJ2-1	TRBV29-1	.	many	CSVEDRSADEQFF	TGCAGCGTTGAAGATCGTAGCGCCGATGAGCAGTTCTTC
16	TRBJ2-3	TRBV5-1	TRBD1	.	CASSDGQGHSTDTQYF	TGCGCCAGCAGCGACGGACAGGGTCATAGCACAGATACGCAGTATTTT
13	TRBJ1-6	TRBV7-9	.	.	CASSLDPNSPLHF	TGTGCCAGCAGCCTAGATCCCAATTCACCCCTCCACTTT
13	TRBJ1-2	TRBV5-1	.	few	CASSLALQGGYTF	TGCGCCAGCAGCTTGGCCTTGCAGGGCGGCTACACCTTC
14	TRBJ2-3	TRBV30	.	.	CAWSVRRSGDTQYF	TGTGCCTGGAGTGTGAGGAGGAGTGGGGATACGCAGTATTTT
13	TRBJ2-1	TRBV2	TRBD2	few	CASSGQAGGEQFF	TGTGCCAGCAGCGGCCAAGCGGGAGGTGAGCAGTTCTTC
13	TRBJ2-5	TRBV27	.	few	CASSHRTVETQYF	TGTGCCAGCAGTCACCGGACAGTAGAGACCCAGTACTTC
14	TRBJ2-2	TRBV6-2/TRBV6-3	TRBD1	few	CASREGQFTGELFF	TGTGCCAGCAGAGAGGGACAGTTCACCGGGGAGCTGTTTTTT
15	TRBJ1-5	TRBV19	TRBD1	many	CASSTRTGFNQPQHF	TGTGCCAGTAGTACCCGGACAGGGTTTAATCAGCCCCAGCATTTT